This T cell receptor (beta chain) was profiled in a study of cytomegalovirus exposure and HLA in healthy donors. The study, taken as a whole, reports: Earlier findings revealed that most TCR beta V segments proved productive either about 87% or about 30% of the time.

PCR involved 60 Vbeta and 13 Jbeta primers. This table comes from immunoSEQ multiplex PCR, and its TCRdb copy is limited to in-frame clones, with some not included. The profile shows about 100,000 clones, roughly 77% of them singletons. This CDR3 contains 15 residues. V was pared by 6 bases and J by 7 bases, with 19 bases between. In germline, CDR1 is SNHLY, CDR2 FYNNEI. To note about this clone: Its matching antigen is unknown.

This chain connects TRBV2 to TRBJ1-5; D is unresolved. The clonotype originates from a woman in her forties or fifties in good health and CMV-seropositive. Sequencing was carried out using PBMCs. The CDR3 region is CASSPYIPGNQPQHF. The CDR3, as DNA: TGTGCCAGCAGCCCGTACATACCCGGGAACCAGCCCCAGCATTTT.